This T cell receptor beta chain appears in the sequencing data of a study of blood T cells in healthy people across ages. The study's findings and limits: What prevented conclusive comparison of naive and antigen-experienced cells was that PBMCs were unsorted.

Worth noting for this clonotype: Antigen unknown.

Trimming removed 0 bases at V and 8 bases at J, with 13 bases between. The germline V gene has CDR1 DFQATT and CDR2 SNEGSKA (reference sequence). This CDR3 is 13 amino acids long. Through a sample-barcoded 5' primer and a J-beta primer mix, a second PCR was run for about 6 to 12 cycles. MiXCR, run by TCRdb on the 5' RACE reads, gives a single entry per CDR3 protein. The data hold about 1 million distinct CDR3 sequences, with more than 35% observed a single time. This chain uses TRBV20-1 with TRBJ1-1; no firm D call. The receptor's source is a woman in her sixties or seventies in good health. The sample comprised blood. The CDR3 DNA sequence: TGCAGTGCTAGAGATTGGGGAGGGATCGAAGCTTTCTTT. Translated: CSARDWGGIEAFF.